Listed below are T cell receptor beta chains from one sample, sequenced in a study of blood T cell repertoires in COVID-19. Libraries were prepared by immunoSEQ multiplex PCR; TCRdb keeps only in-frame clonotypes and omits some of them. The sample holds under 200,000 clones, about 88% seen once. Source material: peripheral blood. The receptors shown here come from a woman of 80 years or more in a cohort sampled during active or convalescent COVID-19. Each CDR3 is given with its conserved first and last residue. Each record gives: J gene, V gene, clone size, D gene, CDR3 DNA, CDR3 protein. A D gene is named only where the DNA matches it firmly. Only some rows state a clone size, as once, few, many or a class for expanded clones.

>TRBJ2-5|TRBV7-8|NA|NA
TGTGCCAGTACCGGGAAAGAGACCCAGTACTTC
CASTGKETQYF
>TRBJ1-1|TRBV5-1|NA|TRBD1
TGCGCCAGCAGCCCCGACAGGGGCTCCATGAACACTGAAGCTTTCTTT
CASSPDRGSMNTEAFF
>TRBJ1-3|TRBV5-4|NA|NA
TGTGCCAGCAGCTTGGCGGGGGGAAACACCATATATTTT
CASSLAGGNTIYF
>TRBJ2-2|TRBV5-1|NA|NA
TGCGCCAGCAGCGAACGACTACAGAACACCGGGGAGCTGTTTTTT
CASSERLQNTGELFF
>TRBJ2-5|TRBV3-1/TRBV3-2|NA|TRBD2
TGTGCCAGCAGCTCGGGGCTAGCGGTCCAAGAGACCCAGTACTTC
CASSSGLAVQETQYF
>TRBJ1-2|TRBV4-2|once|NA
TGTGCCAGCAGCCCCCGGACTGAGGGTAAAAGGGGCTACACCTTC
CASSPRTEGKRGYTF
>TRBJ1-4|TRBV29-1|NA|NA
TGCAGCGTTGACCAGGGGTCTCGAAAACTGTTTTTT
CSVDQGSRKLFF
>TRBJ2-1|TRBV19|NA|NA
TGTGCCAGTAGTATAGATAACCATGCCGCCGACGGGAATGAGCAGTTCTTC
CASSIDNHAADGNEQFF
>TRBJ1-5|TRBV10-3|NA|NA
TGTGCCATCAGTGAAAGCAGCCTTCTACGGGGGAGGGGCTATCAGCCCCAGCATTTT
CAISESSLLRGRGYQPQHF
>TRBJ2-1|TRBV10-1|NA|TRBD2
TGCGCCAGCAGTGAGTCACTAGCGGGGGTGAACAATGAGCAGTTCTTC
CASSESLAGVNNEQFF
>TRBJ2-5|TRBV29-1|NA|NA
TGCAGCGTTTGGGCCCGAAAGGGGGAGACCCAGTACTTC
CSVWARKGETQYF